The rows below give T cell receptor beta chains drawn from one sample of a study of T cells in localized non-small cell lung cancer. Libraries were prepared by immunoSEQ multiplex PCR; TCRdb keeps only in-frame clonotypes and omits some of them. The top ten clones hold about 8.2% of a sample with approximately 4,500 clones, less than 40% of them seen once. The sample here was lung tumor tissue, taken before any cancer treatment. These receptors originate from an older male donor with stage I lung adenocarcinoma. Both conserved end residues are part of each CDR3. The order of the fields is V gene, D gene, clone size, J gene, CDR3 DNA, CDR3 protein. The D gene is left open where the match is weak. Clone size, where shown, is once, few, many, or a class for clones that have expanded.

TRBV11-3	TRBD1	-	TRBJ1-5	TGTGCCAGCAGCACGCGTTCCGGGACAGATCAGCCCCAGCATTTT	CASSTRSGTDQPQHF
TRBV5-1	-	-	TRBJ1-2	TGCGCCAGCAGCGAACAGGCAGGGTATGCGCGCTATGGCTACACCTTC	CASSEQAGYARYGYTF
TRBV16	-	once	TRBJ1-1	TGTGCCACCAAGGAAATTTCAGTCGGGATAGGAAACACTGAAGCTTTCTTT	CATKEISVGIGNTEAFF
TRBV6-8	-	-	TRBJ2-7	TGTGCCAGCACCAGGGGCCCCTACGAGCAGTACTTC	CASTRGPYEQYF
TRBV6-8	-	few	TRBJ2-3	TGTGCCATCAAGGGGCCCGCCACAGATACGCAGTATTTT	CAIKGPATDTQYF
TRBV29-1	-	-	TRBJ2-7	TGCAGCGTTGAGGACGGACTTTCCTACGAGCAGTACTTC	CSVEDGLSYEQYF
TRBV11-3	-	medium-sized	TRBJ2-7	TGTGCCAGCAGCCCGGGACACCAGTCCTACGAGCAGTACTTC	CASSPGHQSYEQYF
TRBV6-8	TRBD1	-	TRBJ1-2	TGTGCCAGCAGTTTTGTTCCCGGGACAGGGTCGCTGTACTATGGCTACACCTTC	CASSFVPGTGSLYYGYTF
TRBV6-8	TRBD1	-	TRBJ1-2	TGTGCCAGCAGTGCCGGGACAGCCGGGGGAAACGGCTACACCTTC	CASSAGTAGGNGYTF
TRBV16	TRBD1	-	TRBJ1-1	TGTGCCAGCAGCCCCAACCGGATAGGACAGGGGGCAGACACTGAAGCTTTCTTT	CASSPNRIGQGADTEAFF
TRBV6-8	-	-	TRBJ2-5	TGTGCCAGCAGCAGAATCGGAGAGACCCAGTACTTC	CASSRIGETQYF
TRBV18	-	few	TRBJ1-1	TGTGCCAGCTCACCAGGGACCTCCTTGGGCACTGAAGCTTTCTTT	CASSPGTSLGTEAFF
TRBV19	TRBD1	-	TRBJ2-7	TGTGCCAGTAGTAATCAGGGGGCGTCTTACGAGCAGTACTTC	CASSNQGASYEQYF
TRBV19	-	-	TRBJ2-7	TGTGCCAGTAGTATGGACAGAAGATTCCCCTACGAGCAGTACTTC	CASSMDRRFPYEQYF
TRBV6-8	TRBD1	few	TRBJ1-5	TGTGCCAGCAAAAGGACAGGGGCCCAGTATAGCAATCAGCCCCAGCATTTT	CASKRTGAQYSNQPQHF
TRBV30	TRBD2	-	TRBJ2-1	TGTGCCTGGACCCCAACGGGGGGAGATGAGCAGTTCTTC	CAWTPTGGDEQFF
TRBV11-3	-	few	TRBJ2-7	TGTGCCAGCAGCCCCCCACGTGTAGTTCGCGAGGGCTACGAGCAGTACTTC	CASSPPRVVREGYEQYF
TRBV9	-	-	TRBJ2-2	TGTGCCAGCGGGTCAAGGGCCGGGGAGCTGTTTTTT	CASGSRAGELFF